This TCR beta chain was recovered during a study of blood T cells in healthy people across ages. Peripheral blood from each donor was collected in a volume of roughly 9.2 milliliters. Germline V lookup: CDR1 MNHEY, CDR2 SMNVEV (reference sequence). This CDR3 contains 12 residues. V lost 5 bases to trimming and J lost 14 bases, with 16 bases between them. Primers used in a second PCR of roughly 6 to 11 cycles were a sample-barcoded 5' primer and a J-beta primer mix. MiXCR, run by TCRdb on the 5' RACE reads, gives a single entry per CDR3 protein. The sample carries more than 900,000 distinct CDR3 sequences, roughly a quarter recorded once. In its sample, this clonotype was seen a few times. These records were also assigned to another study, of T cells of mothers and their children.

The TCR was taken from a girl under 10 years old in good health. Sequencing was done on a sample of blood. The J gene is TRBJ2-1, the V gene TRBV27; TRBD1 is a possible D gene (6 bases). CDR3 sequence: CASSLPGHNEFF. The CDR3 nucleotides read TGTGCCAGCAGTCTACCGGGACATAATGAGTTCTTC.